A single T cell receptor beta chain is shown here with its context. Generated by immunoSEQ multiplex PCR, the TCRdb table keeps only in-frame clones and is missing some. The sample lists about 110,000 clones, 85% to 90% occurring once. These data come from a study of cytomegalovirus exposure and HLA in healthy donors. V dropped 5 bases and J dropped 8; count of bases not matched to a gene: 4. There are 13 residues in the CDR3. The V gene's germline CDR1 is LNHNV and CDR2 YYDKDF (reference sequence). The rearrangement uses TRBV15 and TRBJ1-2; 11 bases fit TRBD1. Sequencing input: PBMCs. The clonotype was recovered from a woman aged 25-40 years in good health and CMV-seropositive. Written as DNA, the CDR3 is TGTGCCACCAGCGGACAGGGGGCTCGGGGCTACACCTTC. It encodes CATSGQGARGYTF.